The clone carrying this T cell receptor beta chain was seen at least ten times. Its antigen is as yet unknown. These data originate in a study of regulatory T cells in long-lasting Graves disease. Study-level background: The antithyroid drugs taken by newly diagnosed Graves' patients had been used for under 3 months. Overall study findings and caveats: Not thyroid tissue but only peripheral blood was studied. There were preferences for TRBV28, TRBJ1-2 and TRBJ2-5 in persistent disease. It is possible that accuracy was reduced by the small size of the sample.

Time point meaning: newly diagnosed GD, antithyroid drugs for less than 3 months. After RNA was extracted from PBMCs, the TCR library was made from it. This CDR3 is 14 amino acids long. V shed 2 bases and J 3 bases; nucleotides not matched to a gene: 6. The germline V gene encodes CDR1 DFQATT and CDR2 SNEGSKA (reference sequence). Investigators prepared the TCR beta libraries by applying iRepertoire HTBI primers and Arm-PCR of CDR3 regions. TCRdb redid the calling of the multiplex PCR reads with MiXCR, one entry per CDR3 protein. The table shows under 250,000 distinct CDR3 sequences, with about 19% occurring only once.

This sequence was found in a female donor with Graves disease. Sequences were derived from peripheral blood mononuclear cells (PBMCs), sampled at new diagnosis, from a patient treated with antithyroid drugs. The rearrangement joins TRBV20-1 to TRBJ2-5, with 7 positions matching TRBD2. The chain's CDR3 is CSARRSGRKETQYF. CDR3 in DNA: TGCAGTGCTAGAAGGTCCGGGAGGAAAGAGACCCAGTACTTC.